This TCR beta chain was retrieved from a study of blood T cell repertoires in COVID-19. About the research overall: Sample material is recorded as cDNA or gDNA derived from T cells, B-cell-depleted T cells, or PBMCs.

Germline values: CDR1 SGHNT, CDR2 YYREEE (reference sequence). This CDR3 region has 14 residues. Trimming cost V 2 bases and J 3 bases, with 11 bases left between them. Generated by immunoSEQ multiplex PCR, the TCRdb table keeps only in-frame clones and is missing some. The sample shows under 200,000 clones, 82% of them seen only once. This clone is a singleton in its sample. In assigning cohorts, the study relied on participant-reported clinical history. This chain uses TRBV5-4 with TRBJ2-5; D may be TRBD1 (5 bases). The clonotype originates from a woman in her fifties or sixties with acute COVID-19. Sequencing was done on a sample of PBMCs or T cells enriched from blood (not recorded which). The CDR3, as DNA: TGTGCCAGCAGCTTCATTTCCAGGGAAGAGACCCAGTACTTC. Translating it yields CASSFISREETQYF. Looking up the rest from reference TRBV5-4 and TRBJ2-5 gives the full variable domain: ETGVTQSPTHLIKTRGQQVTLRCSSQSGHNTVSWYQQALGQGPQFIFQYYREEENGRGNFPPRFSGLQFPNYSSELNVNALELDDSALYLCASSFISREETQYFGPGTRLLVL.